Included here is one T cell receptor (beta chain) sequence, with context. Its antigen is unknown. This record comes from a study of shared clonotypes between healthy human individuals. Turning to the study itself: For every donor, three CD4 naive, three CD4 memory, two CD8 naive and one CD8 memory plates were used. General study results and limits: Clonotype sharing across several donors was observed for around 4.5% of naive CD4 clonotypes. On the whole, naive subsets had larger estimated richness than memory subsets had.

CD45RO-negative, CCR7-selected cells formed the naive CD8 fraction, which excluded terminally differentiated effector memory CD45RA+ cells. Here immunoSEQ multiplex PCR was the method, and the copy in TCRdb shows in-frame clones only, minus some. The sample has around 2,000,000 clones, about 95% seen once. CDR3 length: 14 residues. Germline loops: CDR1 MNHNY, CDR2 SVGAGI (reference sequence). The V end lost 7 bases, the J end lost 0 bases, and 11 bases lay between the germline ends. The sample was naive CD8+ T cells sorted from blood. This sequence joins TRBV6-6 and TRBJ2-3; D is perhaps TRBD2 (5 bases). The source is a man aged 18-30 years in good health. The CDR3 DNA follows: TGTGCCAGCACGGGAAGTTCTAGCACAGATACGCAGTATTTT. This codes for CASTGSSSTDTQYF.